This paragraph reports one T cell receptor beta chain. This specimen comes from a study of T cell responses to AZD1222 COVID-19 vaccine. Profiling relied on immunoSEQ multiplex PCR, and the TCRdb table lists in-frame clones only, not all of them. This table holds more than 140,000 clones, about 91% found once. The germline V gene encodes CDR1 MDHEN and CDR2 SYDVKM. V was trimmed by 4 bases and J by 8 bases, leaving 15 bases between them. The CDR3 is 14 residues long. This receptor was obtained from an adult in good health. This chain links TRBV28 with TRBJ2-1; D remains unclear. The sequencing here drew on peripheral blood, taken on day 0 of MenACWY control vaccination. CDR3 nucleotide sequence: TGTGCCAGCAGTTGGGATGGAGCGAGCGATGAGCAGTTCTTC. Encoded protein: CASSWDGASDEQFF. Filled out from reference TRBV28 and TRBJ2-1, the complete variable domain reads DVKVTQSSRYLVKRTGEKVFLECVQDMDHENMFWYRQDPGLGLRLIYFSYDVKMKEKGDIPEGYSVSREKKERFSLILESASTNQTSMYLCASSWDGASDEQFFGPGTRLTVL.